These 28 T cell receptor beta chains originate from one sample sequenced in a study of T-cell reconstitution after alpha-beta-depleted transplantation in children (dated by TCRdb to the mid-2010s). The treatment or condition label, read with the paper, signifies: allogeneic hematopoietic cell transplantation with graft depleted of TCRalphabeta T cells and CD19 B cells. Library construction relied on PCR. TCRdb lists the instrument as Illumina HiSeq 2500. To normalize quantification of the TCRbeta repertoire, the TCR libraries were built with molecular barcoding that relied on unique molecular identifiers. TCRdb itself trimmed the public reads at Q25 with fastp, ran MiXCR and retained productive beta chains. All rows with the same CDR3 protein become a single entry with the most common DNA and genes. Recorded for this sample are 200,000 to 250,000 distinct CDR3 sequences; 11% of them occurred a single time. The ten most abundant clones make up over 25% of the sample.

Material: PBMCs, obtained before TCRalphabeta/CD19-depleted stem cell transplant. The receptors shown here come from a child younger than two with acute myeloid leukemia, due to receive a stem cell transplant.

This clonotype was found many times. The chain carries TRBV11-1 and TRBJ2-5, with D perhaps matching TRBD1 (6 bases). The V gene lost 1 base and the J gene lost 2 bases, with 26 bases spanning the gap. CDR3 length: 20 residues. Germline V gene data show CDR1 as SGHAT and CDR2 as FQDESV (reference sequence). CDR3 bases: TGTGCCAGCAGCTTAGGAGGAACTAGTCTCCCACTAGGGGGTCAAGAGACCCAGTACTTC. Amino acids: CASSLGGTSLPLGGQETQYF.

This clonotype was observed many times. The V gene is TRBV28, the J gene TRBJ2-1; 9 nucleotides align to TRBD2. Germline V CDR1 and CDR2: MDHEN, SYDVKM. With 6 bases clipped from V and 8 bases from J, the junction kept 8 bases outside the gene matches. This CDR3 region has 14 residues. The CDR3 loop reads CASSRGGRADEQFF. The CDR3 DNA reads as TGTGCCAGCAGCCGGGGCGGGAGGGCCGATGAGCAGTTCTTC.

This clonotype appeared many times. This chain joins TRBV29-1 and TRBJ2-5; 7 bases line up with TRBD2. V shed 4 bases, J shed 5 bases, and the junction held 7 bases outside the gene matches. The germline V gene encodes CDR1 SQVTM and CDR2 ANQGSEA. CDR3 length equals 13 residues. DNA for the CDR3: TGCAGCGTTGGGGTGACGCGGGAGGAGACCCAGTACTTC. Protein product: CSVGVTREETQYF. Complete variable domain (other parts from reference TRBV29-1 and TRBJ2-5): SAVISQKPSRDICQRGTSLTIQCQVDSQVTMMFWYRQQPGQSLTLIATANQGSEATYESGFVIDKFPISRPNLTFSTLTVSNMSPEDSSIYLCSVGVTREETQYFGPGTRLLVL.

This clonotype has at least ten counts. This chain connects TRBV5-1 to TRBJ2-5; maybe TRBD2 (5 bases). Trimming stripped 4 bases from V and 4 bases from J, with 11 bases between. The length of the CDR3 is 13 residues. Germline CDR1 and CDR2: SGHRS and YFSETQ. The CDR3 region is CASSPLARETQYF. The CDR3 nucleotides read TGCGCCAGCAGCCCGCTAGCCCGAGAGACCCAGTACTTC.

This clonotype has a count of ten or more. J is TRBJ1-5 and V is TRBV27; D unresolved. Germline-derived CDR1 and CDR2 are MNHEY and SMNVEV (reference sequence). This CDR3 spans 16 amino acids. V was trimmed by 8 bases and J by 0 bases, leaving 17 bases between them. In DNA, the CDR3 is TGTGCCAGCTCTAGGAGGGCACCCAATAGCAATCAGCCCCAGCATTTT. It yields the protein CASSRRAPNSNQPQHF.

This clonotype occurred many times. The rearrangement joins TRBV3-1 to TRBJ2-3; tentatively, D is TRBD2 (6 bases). Germline V gene data show CDR1 as LGHDT and CDR2 as YNNKEL (reference sequence). The V end lost 0 bases, the J end lost 3 bases, and 13 bases lay between the germline ends. The CDR3 contains 16 residues. CDR3 DNA: TGTGCCAGCAGCCAAGAATCGAGACTAGGGACAGATACGCAGTATTTT. Translating gives CASSQESRLGTDTQYF.

This clonotype has at least ten counts. This chain links TRBV5-5 with TRBJ2-1, with D unresolved. CDR3 length equals 12 residues. Deletions cut 2 bases from V and 12 bases from J, with 12 bases between. Per the germline V gene, CDR1 is SGHKS and CDR2 is YYEKEE (reference sequence). As DNA, the CDR3 is TGTGCCAGCAGCTTATCAGATTTGGGGCAGTTCTTC. It translates to CASSLSDLGQFF.

To note about this clonotype: This sequence may be a read error, since a much larger clone differs from it by one base. The chain carries TRBV12-3 or TRBV12-4 and TRBJ2-6, with 10 nucleotides matching TRBD1. The CDR3 is made up of 18 amino acids. The CDR3 DNA reads as TGTGTCAGCAGTCCCCGACAGGGGGCATCTGTAGGGGCCAACGTCCTGACTTTC. Translating it yields CVSSPRQGASVGANVLTF.

This clonotype was found many times. V is TRBV5-1 and J is TRBJ2-4; weak D call: TRBD2 (6 bases). This CDR3 is 17 amino acids long. The germline V gene has CDR1 SGHRS and CDR2 YFSETQ. Trimming took off 4 bases at V and 1 base at J, with 18 bases between the two ends. The DNA of the CDR3 is TGCGCCAGCAGCACATCTAGCGCACAGATGGCCAAAAACATTCAGTACTTC. It encodes CASSTSSAQMAKNIQYF.

The sample holds many counts of this clonotype. V and J are TRBV7-9 and TRBJ2-5; D not resolved. Germline CDR1 reads SEHNR; CDR2 reads FQNEAQ (reference sequence). The V end was cut by 2 bases, the J end by 4 bases, with 8 bases between. The CDR3 runs 13 residues. The CDR3 loop is CASSLNSRETQYF. In nucleotides, the CDR3 is TGTGCCAGCAGCTTAAACTCGAGAGAGACCCAGTACTTC.

Comment on this clonotype: One base away lies a much larger clone, so this may be a sequencing read error. This chain uses TRBV28 with TRBJ1-2, with D possibly being TRBD1 (5 bases). Germline CDR1 is MDHEN and CDR2 is SYDVKM. The CDR3 length is 15 residues. Here the CDR3 reads CASSLGRAQNYGYPF. CDR3 nucleotide sequence: TGTGCCAGCAGTTTGGGACGGGCCCAGAACTATGGCTACCCCTTC.

This clonotype was counted once. Given a much more abundant clone one base away, this may be a read error. This chain uses TRBV5-1 with TRBJ1-2; D gene ambiguous. Germline V gene data show CDR1 as SGHRS and CDR2 as YFSETQ. CDR3 length: 12 residues. DNA for the CDR3: TGCGCCAGCGGCGGGTTGGACTATGGCCACACCTTC. This gives the protein CASGGLDYGHTF. Based on the CDR3 plus reference TRBV5-1 and TRBJ1-2, the full variable domain is KAGVTQTPRYLIKTRGQQVTLSCSPISGHRSVSWYQQTPGQGLQFLFEYFSETQRNKGNFPGRFSGRQFSNSRSEMNVSTLELGDSALYLCASGGLDYGHTFGSGTRLTVV.

This clonotype was observed at least ten times. The chain combines TRBV20-1 with TRBJ2-1; 10 nucleotides agree with TRBD2. The CDR3 consists of 18 residues. Germline V CDR1 and CDR2: DFQATT, SNEGSKA (reference sequence). V lost 2 bases to trimming and J lost 0 bases; unmatched junction nucleotides: 10. The CDR3 DNA is TGCAGTGCTAGAACCGTTCAAGCGGGAGGGAGCTCCTACAATGAGCAGTTCTTC. Its translation is CSARTVQAGGSSYNEQFF.

This clonotype was seen at least ten times. The chain has TRBV25-1 and TRBJ1-1; TRBD1 aligns across 7 bases. There are 16 residues in the CDR3. Germline loops: CDR1 MGHDK, CDR2 SYGVNS. V was clipped by 0 bases and J by 4 bases; unmatched bases: 8. This CDR3 reads CASSEYRTGGGTEAFF. The CDR3 bases are TGTGCCAGCAGTGAATATCGGACAGGCGGCGGCACTGAAGCTTTCTTT.

This clonotype was seen at least ten times. The V and J genes are TRBV5-1 and TRBJ2-5; unclear D gene. Germline V gene sequence: CDR1 SGHRS, CDR2 YFSETQ. This CDR3 comprises 12 residues. V was clipped by 2 bases and J by 3 bases, with 5 bases between them. The CDR3 reads CASSFSEETQYF. The DNA of the CDR3 is TGCGCCAGCAGCTTCTCAGAAGAGACCCAGTACTTC.

The table lists this clonotype with many counts. CDR3 in amino acids: CASSDRAYEQYF. CDR3 DNA sequence: TGTGCCAGCAGTGACAGGGCCTACGAGCAGTACTTC. V gene TRBV28 combines with J gene TRBJ2-7; 7 nucleotides match TRBD1. The ends lost 5 bases at V and 2 bases at J; junction bases unmatched: 0. CDR3 length: 12 residues. The germline gives CDR1 MDHEN, CDR2 SYDVKM.

This clonotype was seen repeatedly, ten times or more. The chain employs TRBV7-3 and TRBJ1-6; D is ambiguous. The CDR3 consists of 13 residues. V gave up 3 bases and J gave up 7 bases, with 7 bases separating them. Germline V gene lookup returns CDR1 SGHTA and CDR2 FQGTGA. CDR3 sequence reads: CASSLDRNSPLHF. In DNA form, the CDR3 reads TGTGCCAGCAGCTTGGACCGCAATTCACCCCTCCACTTT. The whole variable domain, filled in from reference TRBV7-3 and TRBJ1-6, reads GAGVSQTPSNKVTEKGKYVELRCDPISGHTALYWYRQSLGQGPEFLIYFQGTGAADDSGLPNDRFFAVRPEGSVSTLKIQRTERGDSAVYLCASSLDRNSPLHFGNGTRLTVT.

This clonotype was counted many times. J is TRBJ2-1 and V is TRBV27, with D perhaps matching TRBD1 or TRBD2 (6 bases each). V dropped 4 bases and J dropped 5 bases, with 15 bases sitting between them. The CDR3 runs 15 residues. Germline CDR1 MNHEY, CDR2 SMNVEV (reference sequence). The CDR3 DNA sequence: TGTGCCAGCAGTTGGGGGCCGGGAGTCAACAATGAGCAGTTCTTC. Protein sequence: CASSWGPGVNNEQFF.

This clonotype was observed many times. V and J are TRBV5-1 and TRBJ2-1; either TRBD1 or TRBD2 may fit D (5 bases each). V was clipped by 0 bases and J by 4 bases, with 11 bases between them. Germline CDR1 reads SGHRS; CDR2 reads YFSETQ. The CDR3 is made up of 15 amino acids. In DNA, the CDR3 is TGCGCCAGCAGCTTGGACTTGGGGGAGTACAATGAGCAGTTCTTC. This encodes CASSLDLGEYNEQFF.

This sequence joins TRBV29-1 and TRBJ2-3; 12 bases line up with TRBD2. V lost 7 bases, J lost 1 base, and 6 bases stayed unmatched. The CDR3 extends over 15 amino acids. The germline CDR1 and CDR2 sequences are SQVTM and ANQGSEA. The CDR3 sequence is CSGLAGARGTDTQYF. Written as DNA, the CDR3 is TGCAGCGGACTAGCGGGGGCCAGAGGCACAGATACGCAGTATTTT.

This clonotype was observed many times. The V call is TRBV29-1, the J call TRBJ2-1; 9 nucleotides align to TRBD2. This CDR3 region has 13 residues. Trimming at V came to 4 bases and at J to 10 bases, leaving 8 bases not matched to a gene. The V gene's germline CDR1 is SQVTM and CDR2 ANQGSEA. As DNA, the CDR3 is TGCAGCGTTGTGGCGGGACTAGCAAGCGAGCAGTTCTTC. Translated, it gives CSVVAGLASEQFF.

Of note for this clonotype: This could be a read error, since a much larger clone is one nucleotide away. This sequence joins TRBV7-8 and TRBJ1-5; D is unclear. CDR1 SGHVS and CDR2 FQNEAQ come from the germline V gene. V was pared by 1 base and J by 8 bases, with 15 bases between. The CDR3 is made up of 15 amino acids. CDR3 DNA: TGTGCCAGCAGCTTAGTCGGAGGTGGGCATAAGCCCCAGCATTTT. It encodes CASSLVGGGHKPQHF.

In this sample, this clonotype turned up many times. The V and J genes are TRBV5-1 and TRBJ2-7, with 10 bases that match TRBD1. Looked up from germline, CDR1 is SGHRS and CDR2 is YFSETQ. This CDR3 is 15 amino acids long. Trimming at V came to 0 bases and at J to 5 bases, leaving 5 bases not matched to a gene. This CDR3 reads CASSLGQGAINEQYF. The CDR3 DNA follows: TGCGCCAGCAGCTTGGGACAGGGGGCTATTAACGAGCAGTACTTC.

This clonotype has a count of ten or more. The CDR3 nucleotides are TGCGCCAGCAGCTTGCTGGGAGAGAACTATGGCTACACCTTC. It is translated as CASSLLGENYGYTF. V gene TRBV5-1 combines with J gene TRBJ1-2; D gene uncertain. V lost 1 base, J lost 2 bases, and 9 bases lay in between. Germline values: CDR1 SGHRS, CDR2 YFSETQ. The CDR3 has 14 amino acids.

To note about this clonotype: A much more abundant neighbour one base away suggests this may be a read error. The chain recombines TRBV28 with TRBJ2-1; D is uncertain. This CDR3 has 12 amino acids. CDR1 and CDR2 from the germline V gene are MDHEN and SYDVKM. The CDR3 spells CASGFIRNEQFF. The DNA for the CDR3 is TGTGCCAGCGGTTTCATACGAAATGAGCAGTTCTTC.

This clonotype was observed at least ten times. The DNA of the CDR3 is TGTGCCAGCAGCTTGGATGGGACAGCCAAAAACATTCAGTACTTC. Translating it yields CASSLDGTAKNIQYF. The J gene is TRBJ2-4, the V gene TRBV5-6, with D perhaps matching TRBD1 or TRBD2 (5 bases each). CDR3 size: 15 residues. Looked up from germline, CDR1 is SGHDT and CDR2 is YYEEEE. V shed 0 bases and J shed 0 bases, with 7 bases lying between them.

This clonotype was observed many times. The V and J genes are TRBV10-3 and TRBJ2-1, with TRBD2 identical over 9 bases. V was pared by 4 bases and J by 0 bases, with 16 bases of the junction left unmatched. Germline CDR1 ENHRY, CDR2 SYGVKD. This CDR3 comprises 20 residues. The CDR3 bases are TGTGCCATCAGTGTCGAGCCAGCGGGAGGTACCAAAAGCTCCTACAATGAGCAGTTCTTC. Its translation is CAISVEPAGGTKSSYNEQFF.

This clonotype has ten or more counts. This sequence joins TRBV12-3 or TRBV12-4 and TRBJ1-1; no definite D call. The CDR3 totals 12 residues. The V and J ends lost 5 bases and 3 bases respectively, with 7 bases between them. The CDR3: CASSISYTEAFF. The CDR3 DNA is TGTGCCAGCAGTATCTCTTACACTGAAGCTTTCTTT.